The rows below give T cell receptor beta chains drawn from one sample of a study of blood T cell repertoires in COVID-19. Profiled with immunoSEQ multiplex PCR; TCRdb holds only in-frame clones, not every one. The table includes 150,000 to 200,000 clones, 80% detected once. The sequenced sample consisted of peripheral blood. These receptors came from a man between 65 and 85 years old with active or convalescent COVID-19. The CDR3 runs from the conserved cysteine through the conserved F or W. Each record gives: V gene, J gene, CDR3 protein.

>TRBV5-5|TRBJ1-4
CASSPWEGGEKLFF
>TRBV6-2/TRBV6-3|TRBJ2-1
CASSGLAGNSYNEQFF
>TRBV5-1|TRBJ2-7
CASGPGTLRFGLNEQYF
>TRBV4-3|TRBJ1-2
CASSQSQGFYGYTF
>TRBV5-1|TRBJ1-3
CASSQDRGRNTIYF
>TRBV6-6|TRBJ1-5
CASRDRGLGNQPQHF
>TRBV7-9|TRBJ2-5
CASAGGAGETQYF
>TRBV5-5|TRBJ2-5
CASSFRGLGETQYF
>TRBV18|TRBJ2-3
CASSPPSTDTQYF
>TRBV15|TRBJ1-4
CATSSPPDEKLFF
>TRBV5-1|TRBJ1-2
CASSLEPGTGYGYTF
>TRBV5-1|TRBJ1-1
CASSIRDTEAFF
>TRBV24-1|TRBJ1-2
CATRQGAPDYGYTF
>TRBV28|TRBJ1-5
CASSRRGGEPQHF
>TRBV28|TRBJ2-5
CATQEGRRETQYF
>TRBV7-2|TRBJ2-5
CASSLRLKRGTQYF
>TRBV6-2/TRBV6-3|TRBJ1-6
CASSYSRGVTSPLHF
>TRBV5-1|TRBJ2-3
CASSSSGRNTDTQYF
>TRBV2|TRBJ1-6
CASGGQPNSPLHF
>TRBV4-3|TRBJ1-2
CASSQDPQVNYGYTF
>TRBV18|TRBJ1-3
CASSQQGADGNTIYF
>TRBV5-1|TRBJ2-1
CASSLAKTRGEQFF
>TRBV7-2|TRBJ2-5
CASSLGEAETQYF
>TRBV5-1|TRBJ1-1
CASSKSQGLSEAFF
>TRBV7-6|TRBJ2-1
CASSSWAHNEQFF
>TRBV9|TRBJ2-1
CASSAGTPSSYNEQFF
>TRBV28|TRBJ1-4
CASSYGTGGTNEKLFF